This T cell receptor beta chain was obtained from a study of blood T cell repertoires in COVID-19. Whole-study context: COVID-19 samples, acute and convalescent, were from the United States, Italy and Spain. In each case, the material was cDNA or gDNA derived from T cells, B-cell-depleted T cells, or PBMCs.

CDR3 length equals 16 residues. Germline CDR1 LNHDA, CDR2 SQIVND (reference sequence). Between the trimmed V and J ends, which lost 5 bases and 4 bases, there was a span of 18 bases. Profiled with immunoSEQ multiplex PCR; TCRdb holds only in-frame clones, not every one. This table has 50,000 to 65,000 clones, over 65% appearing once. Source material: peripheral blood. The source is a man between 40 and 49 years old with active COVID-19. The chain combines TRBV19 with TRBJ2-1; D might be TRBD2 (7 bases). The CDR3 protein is CASSFGKGGQYNEQFF. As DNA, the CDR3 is TGTGCCAGTAGTTTCGGAAAGGGGGGGCAGTACAATGAGCAGTTCTTC.